This is a list of T cell receptor beta chains from one sample in a study of T cell changes during pregnancy in multiple sclerosis. Profiled with immunoSEQ multiplex PCR; TCRdb holds only in-frame clones, not every one. The sample includes approximately 48,000 clones, approximately 94% seen only once; the top ten take approximately 5%. Sample: CD8+ T cells from peripheral blood mononuclear cells, taken before pregnancy. The receptor set was obtained from a female donor with multiple sclerosis, enrolled in a pregnancy study. Each CDR3 is given with its conserved first and last residue. Each record gives: V gene, D gene, CDR3 length, clone size, J gene, CDR3 DNA, CDR3 protein. D genes are given only for firm matches. Some rows have no size entry. The others give once, few or many, or a class for an expanded clone.

TRBV19	.	14	.	TRBJ1-2	TGTGCCAGTAGTATCGGGAGTTTAAACTATGGCTACACCTTC	CASSIGSLNYGYTF
TRBV30	TRBD1	18	once	TRBJ1-5	TGTGCCTGGACTCAGGGGGTCGCCGGGCTTCATAGCAATCAGCCCCAGCATTTT	CAWTQGVAGLHSNQPQHF
TRBV5-8	TRBD1	15	.	TRBJ1-1	TGTGCCAGCACCTTATGGACAGGGGGGAACACTGAAGCTTTCTTT	CASTLWTGGNTEAFF
TRBV5-8	TRBD1	16	.	TRBJ1-1	TGTGCCAGCAGCTTTGACAGGGGGCGGAGAGGCACTGAAGCTTTCTTT	CASSFDRGRRGTEAFF
TRBV11-2	.	14	.	TRBJ2-2	TGTGCCAGCAGCTTATCGGACAGCACCGGGGAGCTGTTTTTT	CASSLSDSTGELFF
TRBV28	.	19	.	TRBJ2-1	TGTGCCAGCAGTTTATGCGTCTTTTCCTCTTGGCCAGGGGATAATGAGCAGTTCTTC	CASSLCVFSSWPGDNEQFF
TRBV6-5	.	13	.	TRBJ2-7	TGTGCCAGCAGTTCCGGGATGGCCTACGAGCAGTACTTC	CASSSGMAYEQYF
TRBV2	.	15	.	TRBJ2-2	TGTGCCATCCAGACGGCAGGGGAAAGCACCGGGGAGCTGTTTTTT	CAIQTAGESTGELFF
TRBV21-1	.	15	.	TRBJ1-5	TGTGCCAGCAGCGGATTGGACGAGGGGGATCAGCCCCAGCATTTT	CASSGLDEGDQPQHF
TRBV5-4	.	13	.	TRBJ1-1	TGTGCCAGCCAAAAAGGGGGAGACACTGAAGCTTTCTTT	CASQKGGDTEAFF
TRBV27	.	15	.	TRBJ1-1	TGTGCCAGCAGTTTAAAGTACGGGAGGGGAACTGAAGCTTTCTTT	CASSLKYGRGTEAFF
TRBV6-4	TRBD1	16	.	TRBJ2-3	TGTGCCAGCAGTGTCTCAGGACAGGGAAATGCAGATACGCAGTATTTT	CASSVSGQGNADTQYF
TRBV5-1	TRBD1	15	once	TRBJ1-4	TGCGCCAGCAGCCCCGGGACAGCAACTAATGAAAAACTGTTTTTT	CASSPGTATNEKLFF
TRBV10-3	.	13	.	TRBJ1-1	TGTGCCATCAAAGGCAGGGAGAACACTGAAGCTTTCTTT	CAIKGRENTEAFF
TRBV5-4	.	13	.	TRBJ1-1	TGTGCCAGCAGCACGGACATGAACACTGAAGCTTTCTTT	CASSTDMNTEAFF
TRBV6-5	TRBD1	15	.	TRBJ1-2	TGTGCCAGCAGTTACTCGACAGGGGTCAAATACGGCTACACCTTC	CASSYSTGVKYGYTF
TRBV19	TRBD1	15	.	TRBJ2-7	TGTGCCAGTAGTACTCTCCGGGACAGGGGACACGAGCAGTACTTC	CASSTLRDRGHEQYF
TRBV28	.	13	.	TRBJ2-2	TGTGCCAGCAGTTTGGCGGGGCACGGGGAGCTGTTTTTT	CASSLAGHGELFF
TRBV15	.	15	.	TRBJ2-3	TGTGCCACCAGCAGAGTGGCGGCTAGCACAGATACGCAGTATTTT	CATSRVAASTDTQYF
TRBV7-8	TRBD1	15	.	TRBJ1-2	TGTGCCAGCAGCTTAGCTGGCAGGGGGGACTATGGCTACACCTTC	CASSLAGRGDYGYTF
TRBV27	TRBD1	16	.	TRBJ2-5	TGTGCCAGCCCCAAAACGGACAGGGCACGTGAAGAGACCCAGTACTTC	CASPKTDRAREETQYF
TRBV28	.	12	.	TRBJ1-2	TGTGCCAGCAGTTTACCAGGGTTCGGCTACACCTTC	CASSLPGFGYTF
TRBV23-1	.	16	.	TRBJ2-7	TGCGCCAGCAGTCAATCGGCCCTGGACAGTTCATACGAGCAGTACTTC	CASSQSALDSSYEQYF
TRBV25-1	.	11	.	TRBJ2-7	TGTGCCAGCAGTGCCGCCTACGAGCAGTACTTC	CASSAAYEQYF
TRBV13	.	13	.	TRBJ2-7	TGTGCCAGCAGCTCCAGGGTTTACTACGAGCAGTACTTC	CASSSRVYYEQYF
TRBV27	.	17	.	TRBJ2-5	TGTGCCAGCAGATCCCTCCCGGGACTCAAAAAAACGGAGACCCAGTACTTC	CASRSLPGLKKTETQYF
TRBV7-9	TRBD2	14	.	TRBJ2-7	TGTGCCAGCAGCCCCGATTCGGGAGCGGGGGAGCAGTACTTC	CASSPDSGAGEQYF
TRBV5-1	.	13	.	TRBJ2-7	TGCGCCAGCAGCTTGTATTCAGACTACGAGCAGTACTTC	CASSLYSDYEQYF
TRBV6-1	.	16	.	TRBJ2-5	TGTGCCAGCAGAGAACTAGGGGACCCCCGGGGGGAGACCCAGTACTTC	CASRELGDPRGETQYF
TRBV12-5	TRBD2	15	.	TRBJ2-5	TGTGCTAGTGGTTTGGGGACTAGCGGGAGAGAGACCCAGTACTTC	CASGLGTSGRETQYF
TRBV29-1	.	12	once	TRBJ2-7	TGCAGCGTTGTCGAGGGCAGGAACGAGCAGTACTTC	CSVVEGRNEQYF
TRBV29-1	TRBD1	12	.	TRBJ2-7	TGCAGCGGCCGGGACAGGGAGTACGAGCAGTACTTC	CSGRDREYEQYF
TRBV27	.	17	.	TRBJ1-2	TGTGCCAGCAGCACCGGACTCACTGGGTTGGGCCCCTATGGCTACACCTTC	CASSTGLTGLGPYGYTF
TRBV27	TRBD1	15	.	TRBJ1-5	TGTGCCAGCAGTTGGACAGGGACTAGCAATCAGCCCCAGCATTTT	CASSWTGTSNQPQHF
TRBV4-1	.	12	.	TRBJ1-4	TGCGCCAGCAGCCAAGCATATGAAAAACTGTTTTTT	CASSQAYEKLFF
TRBV5-6	TRBD2	15	.	TRBJ2-1	TGTGCCAGCAGCTTACCAGCGGGAGGCTACAATGAGCAGTTCTTC	CASSLPAGGYNEQFF
TRBV10-3	TRBD1	14	.	TRBJ2-7	TGTGCCATCAGTGGGACAGGGGAAGTAGACGAGCAGTACTTC	CAISGTGEVDEQYF
TRBV27	TRBD2	12	once	TRBJ2-7	TGTGCCAGCAGTCCGCGGGGGGGCGAGCAGTACTTC	CASSPRGGEQYF
TRBV19	TRBD2	15	.	TRBJ2-3	TGTGCCAGTAGCCCCACTAGCGGGGACACAGATACGCAGTATTTT	CASSPTSGDTDTQYF
TRBV7-9	.	14	.	TRBJ2-1	TGTGCCAGCAGCTTAAAGATGGGAGCGGAAGAGCAGTTCTTC	CASSLKMGAEEQFF
TRBV7-9	TRBD1	15	.	TRBJ1-4	TGTGCCAGCAGCTTTTCTCGGACAGGGGGTGAAAAACTGTTTTTT	CASSFSRTGGEKLFF
TRBV11-2	TRBD1	14	.	TRBJ2-7	TGTGCCAGCAGCCCCGGACAGGGGGCAGGCGAGCAGTACTTC	CASSPGQGAGEQYF
TRBV27	TRBD1	15	.	TRBJ2-7	TGTGCCAGCAGTTTATGGGCAGGGGGCAGTGACGAGCAGTACTTC	CASSLWAGGSDEQYF
TRBV19	.	14	.	TRBJ2-2	TGTGCCAGTAAATTTAAGGAGGCCACCGGGGAGCTGTTTTTT	CASKFKEATGELFF
TRBV7-9	TRBD2	15	.	TRBJ2-2	TGTGCCAGCAGCCATTTCGAGCGGGGGGACGGGGAGCTGTTTTTT	CASSHFERGDGELFF
TRBV5-5	TRBD1	14	.	TRBJ2-7	TGTGCCAGCAGCTTGGACAGGGGGCGGGACGAGCAGTACTTC	CASSLDRGRDEQYF
TRBV25-1	.	10	.	TRBJ2-5	TGTGCCAGCCTACAAGAGACCCAGTACTTC	CASLQETQYF
TRBV29-1	TRBD2	13	.	TRBJ2-7	TGCAGCCTCAAAGCGGGAGTCTCCTACGAGCAGTACTTC	CSLKAGVSYEQYF
TRBV4-3	.	15	.	TRBJ1-1	TGCGCCAGCAGCCAAGATGGAGGGTTTGACACTGAAGCTTTCTTT	CASSQDGGFDTEAFF
TRBV6-1	TRBD1	13	.	TRBJ2-7	TGTGCCAGCAGGTCGGGACAGGGGACCGAGCAGTACTTC	CASRSGQGTEQYF
TRBV5-1	TRBD1	17	once	TRBJ1-2	TGCGCCAGCAGCTTTTCTCCGGGACAGGGGTCTTTCTATGGCTACACCTTC	CASSFSPGQGSFYGYTF
TRBV28	TRBD1	15	.	TRBJ2-2	TGTGCCAGCAGTCCCGGGACAGGGCGGGTCGGGGAGCTGTTTTTT	CASSPGTGRVGELFF
TRBV6-1	TRBD2	15	.	TRBJ2-7	TGTGCCAGCAGTGAGATTAGCGGGACGACCTACGAGCAGTACTTC	CASSEISGTTYEQYF